This entry lists 17 T cell receptor beta chains sequenced from one sample in a study of CD8 T cells in Susac syndrome. An input of about 0.45 to 1 ug of RNA was subjected to reverse transcription using random hexamers. A single record per CDR3 protein comes from TCRdb applying MiXCR to the immunoSEQ multiplex PCR reads. The table has about 110,000 distinct CDR3 sequences, about 96% seen once; the top ten hold more than 0.08%. The sequencing input was CD4+ T cells from PBMCs. These receptors all come from a human donor in good health.

V is TRBV3-1 and J is TRBJ2-1; 9 positions match TRBD2. This CDR3 comprises 14 residues. Germline V gives CDR1 LGHDT, CDR2 YNNKEL (reference sequence). The V segment lost 6 bases and the J segment 3 bases; nucleotides outside the gene matches: 3. In DNA form, the CDR3 reads TGTGCCAGCAGTAGACTAGCGGACTACAATGAGCAGTTCTTC. Translating it yields CASSRLADYNEQFF.

CDR3 nucleotide sequence: TGTGCCAGCAGCGGGGTTCCCACTGAAGCTTTCTTT. This sequence encodes CASSGVPTEAFF. This chain connects TRBV7-9 to TRBJ1-1; the D is unclear. Germline values: CDR1 SEHNR, CDR2 FQNEAQ (reference sequence). The CDR3 totals 12 residues. Trimming stripped 5 bases from V and 4 bases from J, with 8 bases between.

The CDR3 coding sequence is TGTGCCAGCTCTGGGACAGGGGGCGATCAGCCCCAGCATTTT. This sequence encodes CASSGTGGDQPQHF. This chain links TRBV2 with TRBJ1-5, with 12 bases lining up with TRBD1. The V segment lost 8 bases and the J segment 5 bases; nucleotides outside the gene matches: 4. The CDR3 is 14 residues long. The germline CDR1 and CDR2 sequences are SNHLY and FYNNEI.

The chain links TRBV28 to TRBJ1-1; D not resolved. Looked up from germline, CDR1 is MDHEN and CDR2 is SYDVKM. The CDR3 has 12 amino acids. V shed 2 bases and J shed 11 bases, with 12 bases lying between them. The CDR3 here is CASSLAARGAFF. DNA for the CDR3: TGTGCCAGCAGTTTAGCGGCCCGAGGGGCTTTCTTT.

This chain uses TRBV12-5 with TRBJ2-7; 8 bases agree with TRBD2. CDR1 is LGHNT, CDR2 FRNRAP, per germline. The ends lost 0 bases at V and 1 base at J; junction bases unmatched: 5. The CDR3 spans 16 residues. CDR3 DNA: TGTGCTAGTGGTTTGGTGATAGGGACTAGATCCTACGAGCAGTACTTC. Its translation: CASGLVIGTRSYEQYF.

This rearrangement joins TRBV7-2 to TRBJ2-7, with D perhaps matching TRBD1 or TRBD2 (7 bases each). Germline CDR1 and CDR2: SGHTA and FQGNSA. V was trimmed by 4 bases and J by 2 bases, leaving 15 bases between them. This CDR3 contains 15 residues. Written as DNA, the CDR3 is TGTGCCAGCAGCTCACAGCGGGACAGTCCCTACGAGCAGTACTTC. Its protein product is CASSSQRDSPYEQYF.

The chain recombines TRBV6-1 with TRBJ1-5; D remains ambiguous. Trimming took off 2 bases at V and 6 bases at J, with 11 bases between the two ends. This CDR3 region has 14 residues. Per germline, CDR1 MNHNS and CDR2 SASEGT. The CDR3 loop is CASSETMPAQPQHF. As DNA, the CDR3 is TGTGCCAGCAGTGAAACCATGCCGGCTCAGCCCCAGCATTTT.

This clonotype was observed once. The chain uses TRBV3-1 and TRBJ2-7, with 7 nucleotides matching TRBD1. Germline CDR1 and CDR2: LGHDT and YNNKEL (reference sequence). After removal of 1 base from V and 6 bases from J, the junction contained 3 bases not matched to a gene. The CDR3 sequence is 13 residues long. As DNA, the CDR3 is TGTGCCAGCAGCCAAGGACAGGGACGCGAGCAGTACTTC. Protein: CASSQGQGREQYF.

This chain joins TRBV4-1 and TRBJ1-1; D remains unclear. V gave up 2 bases and J gave up 0 bases, with 7 bases separating them. The CDR3 has 14 residues. CDR1 and CDR2 (germline): MGHRA, YSYEKL. CDR3 nucleotides: TGCGCCAGCAGCCAATGGATACTGAACACTGAAGCTTTCTTT. Amino acid sequence: CASSQWILNTEAFF.

The chain uses TRBV30 and TRBJ1-5; maybe TRBD1 (6 bases). The V end was cut by 1 base, the J end by 7 bases, with 11 bases between. Germline V gene sequence: CDR1 GTSNPN, CDR2 SVGIG (reference sequence). This CDR3 contains 13 residues. The CDR3 bases are TGTGCCTGGAGTGAGCAGGGGCGACAGCCCCAGCATTTT. Its protein is CAWSEQGRQPQHF.

The chain couples TRBV2 to TRBJ1-2; the D is unclear. This CDR3 comprises 13 residues. The germline gives CDR1 SNHLY, CDR2 FYNNEI. V was clipped by 4 bases and J by 8 bases, with 14 bases between them. CDR3 region: CASSGMGFFGYTF. The CDR3 bases are TGTGCCAGCAGTGGAATGGGTTTCTTCGGCTACACCTTC.

The J gene is TRBJ2-2, the V gene TRBV7-3, with D perhaps assigned TRBD1 or TRBD2 (5 bases each). V was clipped by 3 bases and J by 6 bases, with 5 bases between them. Germline V gives CDR1 SGHTA, CDR2 FQGTGA. This CDR3 has 12 amino acids. The CDR3: CASSLGAGELFF. CDR3 DNA: TGTGCCAGCAGCTTGGGGGCCGGGGAGCTGTTTTTT.

The rearrangement joins TRBV29-1 to TRBJ1-6; TRBD1 matches 8 bases. The CDR3 loop spans 13 amino acids. The V gene's germline CDR1 is SQVTM and CDR2 ANQGSEA. The ends lost 6 bases at V and 6 bases at J; junction bases unmatched: 4. The CDR3 spells CSVGTGVNSPLHF. CDR3 sequence (DNA): TGCAGCGTCGGGACAGGAGTTAATTCACCCCTCCACTTT.

This chain joins TRBV25-1 and TRBJ2-7; 7 bases agree with TRBD1. The CDR3 sequence is 14 residues long. Germline V gives CDR1 MGHDK, CDR2 SYGVNS. V dropped 6 bases and J dropped 5; count of bases not matched to a gene: 10. The CDR3: CASSLGTAVNEQYF. The DNA of the CDR3 is TGTGCCAGCAGCCTCGGGACAGCCGTCAACGAGCAGTACTTC.

Regarding this clonotype: One end of the junction does not line up with germline, which may come from a read error. The V call is TRBV5-1, the J call TRBJ2-2; tentatively, D is TRBD1 (5 bases). Per germline, CDR1 SGHRS and CDR2 YFSETQ. This CDR3 spans 14 amino acids. The CDR3 bases are TGCGCCAGCTGCTTACAGGCTACTGGCGGGGAGCTGTTTTTT. Amino acid sequence: CASCLQATGGELFF.

This sequence joins TRBV3-1 and TRBJ2-2; TRBD2 aligns across 8 bases. Germline V CDR1 and CDR2: LGHDT, YNNKEL (reference sequence). With V trimmed by 4 bases and J by 5 bases, 6 bases remained unmatched. The length of the CDR3 is 15 residues. The CDR3 reads CASSRRTSITGELFF. CDR3 in DNA: TGTGCCAGCAGCCGACGGACTAGCATAACCGGGGAGCTGTTTTTT.

The chain is built from TRBV29-1 and TRBJ2-2, with TRBD1 identical over 8 bases. V dropped 7 bases and J dropped 5; count of bases not matched to a gene: 9. This CDR3 spans 14 amino acids. Germline V gene data show CDR1 as SQVTM and CDR2 as ANQGSEA. In nucleotides, the CDR3 is TGCAGCGCCCGGACAGGGTTAGGGACCGGGGAGCTGTTTTTT. Translated, it gives CSARTGLGTGELFF.